The sequence of this T cell receptor (beta chain) was determined in a study of beta chain features in type 1 diabetes. About the research overall: No patient-donor differences in age, gender, total cells or subset yield. Sorted cells, around 100 million in number, were examined across all samples.

The whole isolated RNA underwent reverse transcription, so sequencing captured expressed TCRB transcripts. The repertoire was sequenced with immunoSEQ multiplex PCR; TCRdb's copy has only in-frame clones and lacks some. The table includes hundreds of thousands of clones, 11% detected once. Study findings and constraints: For type 1 diabetes patients, VDJ junctions showed fewer insertions and more deletions.

In the case of this clone: Antigen specificity is unknown.

Sort purity for all populations was recorded as exceeding 98%. There are 11 residues in the CDR3. V was trimmed by 5 bases and J by 8 bases, leaving 12 bases between them. The germline gives CDR1 GTSNPN, CDR2 SVGIG (reference sequence). The chain is built from TRBV30 and TRBJ1-2; D may be TRBD1 (6 bases). The sequencing input was naive CD4+ T cells from blood. The clonotype was recovered from a woman aged 30 to 39 in good health. Written as DNA, the CDR3 is TGTGCCTGGGGCAGGGGTCCGGGCTACACCTTC. As protein: CAWGRGPGYTF.